Below, 28 T cell receptor beta chains from the same sample are listed, as sequenced in a study of T cell responses to AZD1222 COVID-19 vaccine. Some clones are missing from TCRdb's copy, which holds only in-frame ones; the method was immunoSEQ multiplex PCR. The profile shows about 110,000 clones, around 92% of them singletons. Sequences were derived from peripheral blood, sampled 28 days after the second AZD1222 dose. The receptors were gathered from an adult who received the AZD1222 COVID-19 vaccine.

V is TRBV3-1 (or the pseudogene TRBV3-2) and J is TRBJ2-2; D possibly corresponds to TRBD1 (6 bases). V was shortened by 1 base and J by 8 bases, with 14 bases between the two germline ends. This CDR3 has 15 amino acids. Germline values: CDR1 LGHDT, CDR2 YNNKEL (reference sequence). This chain's CDR3 is CASSQVDRRSGELFF. The CDR3 bases are TGTGCCAGCAGCCAAGTAGACAGGCGGTCGGGGGAGCTGTTTTTT.

The chain is built from TRBV5-4 and TRBJ2-1; 8 bases are a match to TRBD2. The junction had 9 bases not matched to a gene; V was cut back by 5 bases and J by 2 bases. Germline CDR1 and CDR2: SGHNT and YYREEE (reference sequence). The CDR3 extends over 16 amino acids. For the CDR3, the DNA is TGTGCCAGCAGTCAGGGTGGTAGCGGGACCTACAATGAGCAGTTCTTC. Amino acid sequence: CASSQGGSGTYNEQFF.

This clone was seen only once. CDR3 coding DNA: TGTGCCAGCAGTTTAGGCCACCAAGGCTATGGCTACACCTTC. Residues: CASSLGHQGYGYTF. V gene TRBV27 combines with J gene TRBJ1-2, with D unresolved. CDR3 length: 14 amino acids. The ends were cut back, 2 bases at V and 4 bases at J, with 11 bases in the middle. Germline CDR1 is MNHEY and CDR2 is SMNVEV (reference sequence).

The chain is built from TRBV13 and TRBJ2-7; 10 positions match TRBD1. CDR3 length equals 15 residues. Germline CDR1 PRHDT, CDR2 FYEKMQ (reference sequence). Trimming cost V 5 bases and J 6 bases; bases outside gene matches: 10. CDR3 region: CASSPRQGAVSEQYF. The CDR3 region has the DNA TGTGCCAGCAGCCCCAGACAGGGGGCCGTTTCCGAGCAGTACTTC.

The chain links TRBV30 to TRBJ1-5, with D tentatively TRBD1 (5 bases). CDR1 and CDR2 from the germline V gene are GTSNPN and SVGIG (reference sequence). The CDR3 has 15 residues. V shed 2 bases and J shed 4 bases, with 15 bases lying between them. DNA of the CDR3: TGTGCCTGGAGTTTAACCTCGCGACAGAATCAGCCCCAGCATTTT. This sequence encodes CAWSLTSRQNQPQHF.

The chain couples TRBV6-2 or TRBV6-3 to TRBJ1-5; D is unclear. Germline lookup yields CDR1 MNHEY and CDR2 SVGEGT. Trimming removed 6 bases from V and 4 bases from J, with 16 bases in between. This CDR3 region has 15 residues. CDR3: CASSPGLIRNQPQHF. The CDR3 DNA reads as TGTGCCAGCAGCCCCGGACTTATTCGAAATCAGCCCCAGCATTTT.

The V and J genes are TRBV19 and TRBJ1-1; the match to TRBD1 covers 9 bases. V shed 3 bases, J shed 3 bases, and the junction held 2 bases outside the gene matches. The germline CDR1 and CDR2 sequences are LNHDA and SQIVND (reference sequence). The length of the CDR3 is 14 residues. CDR3 DNA sequence: TGTGCCAGTAGTATCTGGACAGGGGACACTGAAGCTTTCTTT. Protein sequence: CASSIWTGDTEAFF.

V usage is TRBV3-1 (or the pseudogene TRBV3-2) and J usage is TRBJ1-5; D gene unclear. CDR3 length equals 14 residues. Germline assignment: CDR1 LGHDT and CDR2 YNNKEL (reference sequence). Trimming removed 1 base from V and 2 bases from J, with 6 bases in between. The CDR3 DNA reads as TGTGCCAGCAGCCAAGCCCCGGGCAATCAGCCCCAGCATTTT. Its translation is CASSQAPGNQPQHF.

This clone has only a few counts. The genes are TRBV4-1 and TRBJ2-5; 8 nucleotides match TRBD2. Germline loops: CDR1 MGHRA, CDR2 YSYEKL. The CDR3 has 16 residues. Unmatched junction bases numbered 8, after V lost 1 base and J lost 4 bases. Here the CDR3 DNA reads TGCGCCAGCAGCCAAGCGAGAGCGGGAGACGGAGAGACCCAGTACTTC. It translates to CASSQARAGDGETQYF.

This chain links TRBV11-1 with TRBJ2-3, with D unresolved. This CDR3 spans 14 amino acids. Germline V gives CDR1 SGHAT, CDR2 FQDESV (reference sequence). V was clipped by 5 bases and J by 2 bases, with 11 bases between them. CDR3 in amino acids: CASSRRRSTDTQYF. CDR3 nucleotide sequence: TGTGCCAGCAGCCGCCGAAGGTCCACAGATACGCAGTATTTT.

The rearrangement links TRBV7-6 to TRBJ2-1; D not resolved. Trimming removed 5 bases at V and 6 bases at J, with 11 bases between. Looked up from germline, CDR1 is SGHVS and CDR2 is FNYEAQ. The CDR3 has 13 residues. The chain's CDR3 is CASSPVGRNEQFF. CDR3 bases: TGTGCCAGCAGCCCGGTAGGGCGCAATGAGCAGTTCTTC.

The chain couples TRBV29-1 to TRBJ1-4; maybe TRBD1 (5 bases). The CDR3 is made up of 16 amino acids. Trimming took 5 bases from V and 0 from J, leaving 16 bases between them. Germline V gene sequence: CDR1 SQVTM, CDR2 ANQGSEA. The CDR3 nucleotides are TGCAGCGTTCGAGGGGTTGGGCTCCCAACTAATGAAAAACTGTTTTTT. It specifies CSVRGVGLPTNEKLFF.

This chain links TRBV18 with TRBJ1-4; D is ambiguous. This CDR3 contains 14 residues. The germline gives CDR1 KGHSH, CDR2 LQKENI. V lost 3 bases and J lost 0, with 5 bases in between. CDR3 DNA: TGTGCCAGCTCACCGAGGACAACTAATGAAAAACTGTTTTTT. As protein: CASSPRTTNEKLFF. Drawing the rest from reference TRBV18 and TRBJ1-4, the complete variable domain is NAGVMQNPRHLVRRRGQEARLRCSPMKGHSHVYWYRQLPEEGLKFMVYLQKENIIDESGMPKERFSAEFPKEGPSILRIQQVVRGDSAAYFCASSPRTTNEKLFFGSGTQLSVL.

The chain combines TRBV5-1 with TRBJ2-7, with 12 bases aligning to TRBD2. V was clipped by 5 bases and J by 5 bases; unmatched bases: 2. CDR1 and CDR2 (germline): SGHRS, YFSETQ. The CDR3 runs 13 residues. CDR3 DNA: TGCGCCAGCAGGAGACTAGCGGGAGACGAGCAGTACTTC. This encodes CASRRLAGDEQYF.

This chain links TRBV2 with TRBJ1-1; D unclear. Germline assignment: CDR1 SNHLY and CDR2 FYNNEI. CDR3 length: 14 amino acids. V lost 5 bases, J lost 0 bases, and 10 bases lay in between. As DNA, the CDR3 is TGTGCCAGCAGTATAGGACGGATGAACACTGAAGCTTTCTTT. Translating gives CASSIGRMNTEAFF.

This clone has a single count. The chain uses TRBV10-1 and TRBJ1-5; TRBD1 aligns across 8 bases. The CDR3 loop spans 13 amino acids. Per germline, CDR1 WNHNN and CDR2 SYGVQD (reference sequence). J lost 5 bases, V lost 6 bases, and 3 bases had no gene match. In nucleotides, the CDR3 is TGCGCCAGCAGGGACAGGGCCCATCAGCCCCAGCATTTT. Amino acid sequence: CASRDRAHQPQHF.

The chain is built from TRBV3-1 (or the pseudogene TRBV3-2) and TRBJ2-3; D is ambiguous. The CDR3 is 12 amino acids. Germline CDR1 reads LGHDT; CDR2 reads YNNKEL (reference sequence). The V and J ends lost 1 base and 3 bases respectively, with 2 bases between them. CDR3 sequence (DNA): TGTGCCAGCAGCCAAGTGACAGATACGCAGTATTTT. As protein: CASSQVTDTQYF.

The V gene is TRBV5-5, the J gene TRBJ1-4; D is undetermined. CDR1 and CDR2 from the germline V gene are SGHKS and YYEKEE (reference sequence). V lost 0 bases to trimming and J lost 7 bases, with 10 bases between them. The CDR3 is 14 amino acids. The DNA for the CDR3 is TGTGCCAGCAGCTTGGGGGGTTTGAGTGAAAAACTGTTTTTT. Translated, it gives CASSLGGLSEKLFF.

This chain joins TRBV27 and TRBJ1-2; 8 positions agree with TRBD1. CDR1 is MNHEY, CDR2 SMNVEV, per germline (reference sequence). V dropped 6 bases and J dropped 6; count of bases not matched to a gene: 9. The CDR3 has 14 residues. The chain's CDR3 is CASRGTGGRDGYTF. CDR3 nucleotides: TGTGCCAGCAGGGGGACAGGCGGACGCGATGGCTACACCTTC.

The chain links TRBV9 to TRBJ1-6, with 8 bases that match TRBD1. Germline CDR1 reads SGDLS; CDR2 reads YYNGEE. The CDR3 loop spans 15 amino acids. V shed 0 bases, J shed 10 bases, and the junction held 6 bases outside the gene matches. For the CDR3, the DNA is TGTGCCAGCAGCGTAGTTGAAACAGGGGGGTCACCCCTCCACTTT. Protein: CASSVVETGGSPLHF. Drawing the rest from reference TRBV9 and TRBJ1-6, the complete variable domain is DSGVTQTPKHLITATGQRVTLRCSPRSGDLSVYWYQQSLDQGLQFLIQYYNGEERAKGNILERFSAQQFPDLHSELNLSSLELGDSALYFCASSVVETGGSPLHFGNGTRLTVT.

This clone was counted only a few times. The chain uses TRBV19 and TRBJ1-6; 9 bases line up with TRBD1. The CDR3 consists of 14 residues. The ends lost 6 bases at V and 10 bases at J; junction bases unmatched: 7. CDR1 and CDR2 (germline): LNHDA, SQIVND (reference sequence). The DNA of the CDR3 is TGTGCCAGTAGGCCGGGACAGGGAGGATCACCCCTCCACTTT. Its protein product is CASRPGQGGSPLHF.

J is TRBJ2-3 and V is TRBV5-1; D is possibly TRBD2 (5 bases). Germline assignment: CDR1 SGHRS and CDR2 YFSETQ. V was trimmed by 4 bases and J by 5 bases, leaving 14 bases between them. This CDR3 comprises 14 residues. CDR3 sequence (DNA): TGCGCCAGCAGCCGGAGCGGTGCCGGAGATACGCAGTATTTT. It codes for CASSRSGAGDTQYF.

The chain uses TRBV5-5 and TRBJ1-4; no reliable D call. This CDR3 is 13 amino acids long. Per germline, CDR1 SGHKS and CDR2 YYEKEE (reference sequence). The V end was cut by 2 bases, the J end by 6 bases, with 8 bases between. The CDR3: CASSFGLDEKLFF. CDR3 DNA: TGTGCCAGCAGCTTTGGGCTGGATGAAAAACTGTTTTTT.

The chain has TRBV6-6 and TRBJ1-5; TRBD1 is a possible D gene (6 bases). The CDR3 loop spans 16 amino acids. Trimming removed 4 bases from V and 3 bases from J, with 16 bases in between. The germline CDR1 and CDR2 sequences are MNHNY and SVGAGI (reference sequence). The CDR3 DNA reads TGTGCCAGCAGTTCCCGGGGGGCGTCGGTCAATCAGCCCCAGCATTTT. As protein: CASSSRGASVNQPQHF.

V gene TRBV10-3 combines with J gene TRBJ2-1; D remains unclear. The CDR3 extends over 13 amino acids. From germline, CDR1 is ENHRY and CDR2 SYGVKD. V lost 2 bases and J 2 bases, leaving 4 bases between the germline ends. CDR3: CAISEVAYNEQFF. In DNA, the CDR3 is TGTGCCATCAGTGAGGTGGCCTACAATGAGCAGTTCTTC.

J is TRBJ1-2 and V is TRBV6-1; D remains unclear. The CDR3 length is 13 residues. The germline V and J ends were trimmed by 1 base and 3 bases, with 6 bases remaining between them. Germline V lookup: CDR1 MNHNS, CDR2 SASEGT. The CDR3 DNA reads TGTGCCAGCAGTGAAGTGGGCGACTATGGCTACACCTTC. Translation gives CASSEVGDYGYTF.

The rearrangement uses TRBV19 and TRBJ1-2, with TRBD1 identical over 7 bases. Germline CDR1 and CDR2: LNHDA and SQIVND (reference sequence). J lost 6 bases, V lost 1 base, and 5 bases had no gene match. The CDR3 is 14 amino acids. As DNA, the CDR3 is TGTGCCAGTAGTATAGCTGGGACAGATAATGGCTACACCTTC. Translating gives CASSIAGTDNGYTF.

J is TRBJ2-5 and V is TRBV20-1; D may be TRBD2 (5 bases). The germline V gene has CDR1 DFQATT and CDR2 SNEGSKA (reference sequence). This CDR3 contains 12 residues. V lost 3 bases and J lost 2, with 7 bases in between. CDR3 loop: CSASPGQETQYF. For the CDR3, the DNA is TGCAGTGCTAGTCCGGGGCAAGAGACCCAGTACTTC.